This paragraph covers one TCR beta chain sequence. These data originate in a study of blood T cell repertoires in COVID-19. Study details: The origin of the acute and convalescent COVID-19 samples was the United States, Italy and Spain. The cDNA or gDNA used as material had been derived from T cells, B-cell-depleted T cells, or PBMCs.

Per the original methods: Using reference gene primer amplification, nucleated cell counts were estimated. Assay: immunoSEQ multiplex PCR; the TCRdb copy retains only in-frame clones and omits some. The V and J calls and clone size come from that table; D and trimming were worked out from the DNA. The sample contains 55,000 to 70,000 clones, about 88% of which appear only once. Trimming removed 3 bases from V and 3 bases from J, with 10 bases in between. This CDR3 comprises 14 residues. Germline assignment: CDR1 SGHTA and CDR2 FQGTGA. This chain uses TRBV7-3 with TRBJ2-3, with D tentatively TRBD1 (6 bases). The sequencing input was peripheral blood. This sequence originates from a woman in her seventies with active COVID-19. The CDR3 reads CASSLGHLTDTQYF. In DNA, the CDR3 is TGTGCCAGCAGCTTGGGACATTTAACAGATACGCAGTATTTT.